One T cell receptor (beta chain) is described in this entry. The sample originates from a study of response to subunit inactivated influenza vaccine. TCRdb re-called the RT-PCR reads with MiXCR, one entry per CDR3 protein. The sample consists of about 650,000 distinct CDR3 sequences, 15% to 18% of them appearing once. This sequence was found in a man aged 45-60 years who received an inactivated influenza vaccine. Sample: PBMCs from blood, taken less than 13 days after vaccination.

The chain's CDR3 is CSARVDLLYEQYF. CDR3 DNA: TGCAGTGCTAGAGTGGACCTTCTGTACGAGCAGTACTTC. The J gene is TRBJ2-7, the V gene TRBV20-1; D gene ambiguous. Trimming stripped 1 base from V and 4 bases from J, with 11 bases between. From germline, CDR1 is DFQATT and CDR2 SNEGSKA (reference sequence). The CDR3 length is 13 residues.